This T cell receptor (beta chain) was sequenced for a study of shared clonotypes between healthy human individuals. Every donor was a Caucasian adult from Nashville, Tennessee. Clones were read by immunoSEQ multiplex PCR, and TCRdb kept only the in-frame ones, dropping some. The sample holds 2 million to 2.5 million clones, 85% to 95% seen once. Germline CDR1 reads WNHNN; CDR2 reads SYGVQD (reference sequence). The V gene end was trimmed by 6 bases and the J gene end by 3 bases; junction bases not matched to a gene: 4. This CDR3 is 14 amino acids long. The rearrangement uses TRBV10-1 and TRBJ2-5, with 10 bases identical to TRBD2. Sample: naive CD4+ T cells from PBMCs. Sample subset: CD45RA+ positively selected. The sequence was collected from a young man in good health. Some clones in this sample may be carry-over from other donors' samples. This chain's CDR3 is CASSPGLAKETQYF. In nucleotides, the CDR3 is TGCGCCAGCAGCCCGGGACTAGCGAAAGAGACCCAGTACTTC.